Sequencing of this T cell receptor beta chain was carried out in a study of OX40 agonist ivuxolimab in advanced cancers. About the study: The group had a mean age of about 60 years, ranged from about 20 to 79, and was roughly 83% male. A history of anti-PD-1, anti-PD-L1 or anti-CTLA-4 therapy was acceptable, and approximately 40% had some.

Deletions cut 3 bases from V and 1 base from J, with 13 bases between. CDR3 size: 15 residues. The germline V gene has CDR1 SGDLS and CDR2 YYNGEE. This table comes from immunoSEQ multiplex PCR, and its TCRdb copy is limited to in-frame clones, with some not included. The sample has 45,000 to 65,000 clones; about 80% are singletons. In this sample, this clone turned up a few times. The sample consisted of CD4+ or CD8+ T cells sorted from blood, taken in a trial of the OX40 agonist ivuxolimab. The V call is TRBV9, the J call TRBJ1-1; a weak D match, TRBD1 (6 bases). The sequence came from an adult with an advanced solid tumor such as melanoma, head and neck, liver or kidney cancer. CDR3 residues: CASSARVGANTEAFF. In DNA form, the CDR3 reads TGTGCCAGCAGCGCTAGGGTGGGGGCGAACACTGAAGCTTTCTTT.